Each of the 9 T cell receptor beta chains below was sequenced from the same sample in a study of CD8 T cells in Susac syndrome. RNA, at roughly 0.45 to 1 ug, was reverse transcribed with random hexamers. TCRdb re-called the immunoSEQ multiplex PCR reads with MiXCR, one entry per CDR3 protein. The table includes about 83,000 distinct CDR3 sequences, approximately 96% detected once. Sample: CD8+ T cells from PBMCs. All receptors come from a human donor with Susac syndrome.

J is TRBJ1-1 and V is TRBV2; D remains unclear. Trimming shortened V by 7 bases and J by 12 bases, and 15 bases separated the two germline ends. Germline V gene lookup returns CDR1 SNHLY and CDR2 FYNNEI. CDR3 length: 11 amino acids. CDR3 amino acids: CASTLSEMTFF. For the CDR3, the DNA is TGTGCCAGCACCCTGTCGGAGATGACTTTCTTT.

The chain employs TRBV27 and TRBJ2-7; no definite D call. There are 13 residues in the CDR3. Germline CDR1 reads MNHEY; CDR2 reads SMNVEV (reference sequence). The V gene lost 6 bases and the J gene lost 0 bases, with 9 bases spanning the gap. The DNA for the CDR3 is TGTGCCAGCAGCGAGGCGTTCTCCTACGAGCAGTACTTC. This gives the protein CASSEAFSYEQYF.

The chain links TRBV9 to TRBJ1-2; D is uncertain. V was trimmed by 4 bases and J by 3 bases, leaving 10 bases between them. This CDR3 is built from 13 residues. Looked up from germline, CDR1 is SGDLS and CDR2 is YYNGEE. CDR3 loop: CASSPPEDYGYTF. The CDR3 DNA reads TGTGCCAGCAGCCCCCCAGAGGACTATGGCTACACCTTC.

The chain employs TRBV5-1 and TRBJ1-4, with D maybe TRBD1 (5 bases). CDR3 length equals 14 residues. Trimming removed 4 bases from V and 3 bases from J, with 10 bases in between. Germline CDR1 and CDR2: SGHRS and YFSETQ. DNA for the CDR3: TGCGCCAGCAGCCCGACAGTGGCTAATGAAAAACTGTTTTTT. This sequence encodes CASSPTVANEKLFF.

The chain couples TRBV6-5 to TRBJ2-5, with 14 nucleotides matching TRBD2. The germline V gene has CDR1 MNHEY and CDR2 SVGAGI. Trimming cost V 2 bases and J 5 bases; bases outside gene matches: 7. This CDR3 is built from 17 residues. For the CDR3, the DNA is TGTGCCAGCAGTTACCCTGGGACTAGCGGGAGTAGTGAGACCCAGTACTTC. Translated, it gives CASSYPGTSGSSETQYF.

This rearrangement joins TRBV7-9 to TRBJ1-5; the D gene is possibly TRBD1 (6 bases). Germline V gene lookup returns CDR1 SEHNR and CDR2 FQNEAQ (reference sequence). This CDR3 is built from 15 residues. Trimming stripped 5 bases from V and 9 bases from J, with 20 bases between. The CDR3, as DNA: TGTGCCAGCAGCCACACCGACAGGCTGGATCGGCCCCAGCATTTT. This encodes CASSHTDRLDRPQHF.

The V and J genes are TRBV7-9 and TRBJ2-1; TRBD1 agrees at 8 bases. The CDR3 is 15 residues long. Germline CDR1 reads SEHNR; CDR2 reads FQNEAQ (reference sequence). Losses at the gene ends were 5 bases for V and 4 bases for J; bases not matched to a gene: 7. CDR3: CASSPDRGTYNEQFF. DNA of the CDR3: TGTGCCAGCAGCCCCGACAGGGGAACGTACAATGAGCAGTTCTTC.

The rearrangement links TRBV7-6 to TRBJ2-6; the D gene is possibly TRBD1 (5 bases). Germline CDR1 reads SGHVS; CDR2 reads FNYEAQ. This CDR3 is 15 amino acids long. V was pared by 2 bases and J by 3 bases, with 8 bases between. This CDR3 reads CASSLRRDGANVLTF. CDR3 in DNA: TGTGCCAGCAGCTTACGCAGGGATGGGGCCAACGTCCTGACTTTC.

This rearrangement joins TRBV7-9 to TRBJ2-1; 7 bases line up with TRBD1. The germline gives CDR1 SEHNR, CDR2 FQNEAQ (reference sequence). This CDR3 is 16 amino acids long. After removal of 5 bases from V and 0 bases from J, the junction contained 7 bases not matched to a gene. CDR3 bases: TGTGCCAGCAGCACCCGCGGACAGGCCTCCTACAATGAGCAGTTCTTC. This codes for CASSTRGQASYNEQFF.